These 20 T cell receptor beta chains came from one sample sequenced in a study of blood T cell repertoires in COVID-19. Assay: immunoSEQ multiplex PCR; the TCRdb copy retains only in-frame clones and omits some. The sample gives some 20,000 clones, roughly 78% of which show up once; around three fifths is in the top ten. Specimen: peripheral blood. Source of these receptors: a man older than 75 with acute or convalescent COVID-19.

The chain couples TRBV27 to TRBJ2-1, with 12 nucleotides matching TRBD2. Per the germline V gene, CDR1 is MNHEY and CDR2 is SMNVEV (reference sequence). Unmatched junction bases numbered 8, after V lost 3 bases and J lost 2 bases. The CDR3 is 18 amino acids. CDR3 residues: CASSFRLAGDGAYNEQFF. CDR3 nucleotide sequence: TGTGCCAGCAGTTTCCGACTAGCGGGAGATGGGGCCTACAATGAGCAGTTCTTC.

This clone was seen only once. The V and J genes are TRBV6-7 and TRBJ1-1; 7 bases match TRBD1. TRBV6-7 is noted as an ORF with a role that remains uncertain. V gave up 2 bases and J gave up 1 base; unmatched junction bases: 4. The CDR3 is 15 amino acids. CDR3 DNA: TGTGCCAGCAGTTACATCAAGGGGGCGAACACTGAAGCTTTCTTT. Encoded protein: CASSYIKGANTEAFF.

The genes are TRBV13 and TRBJ1-1; D not certain. The germline gives CDR1 PRHDT, CDR2 FYEKMQ (reference sequence). Trimming left V 3 bases short and J 8 bases short, with 7 bases between. The CDR3 spans 11 residues. The chain's CDR3 is CASSFRPEAFF. The CDR3 DNA follows: TGTGCCAGCAGCTTTCGTCCCGAAGCTTTCTTT. Variable domain in full (rest from reference TRBV13 and TRBJ1-1): AAGVIQSPRHLIKEKRETATLKCYPIPRHDTVYWYQQGPGQDPQFLISFYEKMQSDKGSIPDRFSAQQFSDYHSELNMSSLELGDSALYFCASSFRPEAFFGQGTRLTVV.

The chain links TRBV6-6 to TRBJ2-6, with 7 bases identical to TRBD1. V lost 6 bases, J lost 4 bases, and 6 bases stayed unmatched. CDR1 and CDR2 (germline): MNHNY, SVGAGI (reference sequence). The CDR3 loop spans 15 amino acids. As DNA, the CDR3 is TGTGCCAGCAGCCGAACAGGGGTCGGGGCCAACGTCCTGACTTTC. This gives the protein CASSRTGVGANVLTF.

With regard to this clone: The germline gene is not matched at one end of the junction; a read error may be the cause. The chain has TRBV29-1 and TRBJ1-1, with TRBD1 matching over 7 bases. Germline lookup yields CDR1 SQVTM and CDR2 ANQGSEA. This CDR3 is 12 amino acids long. The CDR3 reads CSALLGDRRGHF. For the CDR3, the DNA is TGCAGCGCGCTTCTGGGGGACAGACGGGGTCATTTT.

This clone occurred once. This chain's CDR3 is CATSDPGRGEKLFF. As DNA, the CDR3 is TGTGCCACCAGTGATCCGGGCCGGGGAGAAAAACTGTTTTTT. This chain connects TRBV24-1 to TRBJ1-4; D is uncertain. Germline CDR1 KGHDR, CDR2 SFDVKD. The CDR3 extends over 14 amino acids. Trimming pared 3 bases from V and 8 bases from J, leaving 12 bases between.

V is TRBV19 and J is TRBJ2-6, with D possibly TRBD2 on 5 matching bases. The germline V gene has CDR1 LNHDA and CDR2 SQIVND (reference sequence). Trimming cost V 4 bases and J 3 bases, with 7 bases left between them. The CDR3 runs 14 residues. The CDR3 region has the DNA TGTGCCAGTAGTAGGACTTATGGGGCCAACGTCCTGACTTTC. It encodes CASSRTYGANVLTF.

This clone showed up just a few times. This sequence joins TRBV15 and TRBJ1-4; TRBD1 matches 8 bases. V was pared by 5 bases and J by 8 bases, with 7 bases of the junction left unmatched. The CDR3 runs to 14 residues. Germline CDR1 is LNHNV and CDR2 is YYDKDF (reference sequence). CDR3 protein: CATSRQRQGEKLFF. The CDR3 DNA reads as TGTGCCACCAGCCGGCAACGACAGGGGGAAAAACTGTTTTTT.

This clone was detected once. V gene TRBV7-9 combines with J gene TRBJ1-5; 7 bases fit TRBD1. Trimming cost V 6 bases and J 3 bases; bases outside gene matches: 8. CDR3 length: 15 residues. The germline CDR1 and CDR2 sequences are SEHNR and FQNEAQ (reference sequence). Written as DNA, the CDR3 is TGTGCCAGCAGTGAAGGCGGACAGGTCAATCAGCCCCAGCATTTT. This codes for CASSEGGQVNQPQHF.

The chain couples TRBV6-5 to TRBJ1-2; D is perhaps TRBD1 (6 bases). Trimming shortened V by 6 bases and J by 4 bases, and 15 bases separated the two germline ends. The CDR3 is 14 residues long. The V gene's germline CDR1 is MNHEY and CDR2 SVGAGI. In DNA form, the CDR3 reads TGTGCCAGCAGGGATGCGGGGGGGCCCTATGGCTACACCTTC. It encodes CASRDAGGPYGYTF.

The V and J genes are TRBV7-9 and TRBJ1-6; 9 bases match TRBD1. Per the germline V gene, CDR1 is SEHNR and CDR2 is FQNEAQ (reference sequence). The CDR3 spans 15 residues. V lost 1 base, J lost 10 bases, and 5 bases stayed unmatched. The CDR3 region is CASSLGDRENSPLHF. CDR3 bases: TGTGCCAGCAGCTTAGGGGACAGGGAAAACTCACCCCTCCACTTT.

V is TRBV29-1 and J is TRBJ2-7; 8 bases align to TRBD1. The germline V gene has CDR1 SQVTM and CDR2 ANQGSEA. The CDR3 is made up of 18 amino acids. V trimming: 6 bases; J trimming: 2 bases; junction bases outside the gene matches: 21. CDR3 coding DNA: TGCAGCGTACCAAAAGGACAGGGTGGCCCCGGGGCTACCTACGAGCAGTACTTC. This translates into CSVPKGQGGPGATYEQYF.

This sequence joins TRBV18 and TRBJ1-4; tentatively, D is TRBD1 (5 bases). CDR3 length: 13 amino acids. CDR1 and CDR2 (germline): KGHSH, LQKENI. Between the trimmed V and J ends, which lost 1 base and 5 bases, there was a span of 5 bases. DNA of the CDR3: TGTGCCAGCTCACCACAGGGGAATGAAAAACTGTTTTTT. It translates to CASSPQGNEKLFF. The variable domain in full, with the rest retrieved from reference TRBV18 and TRBJ1-4, is NAGVMQNPRHLVRRRGQEARLRCSPMKGHSHVYWYRQLPEEGLKFMVYLQKENIIDESGMPKERFSAEFPKEGPSILRIQQVVRGDSAAYFCASSPQGNEKLFFGSGTQLSVL.

The rearrangement links TRBV2 to TRBJ2-1, with TRBD2 matching 11 bases. V shed 7 bases and J 10 bases; nucleotides not matched to a gene: 12. The CDR3 covers 15 residues. Per the germline V gene, CDR1 is SNHLY and CDR2 is FYNNEI. The CDR3 spells CASIGVSGRALEQFF. The CDR3, as DNA: TGTGCCAGCATCGGAGTTAGCGGGAGGGCCTTGGAGCAGTTCTTC.

The rearrangement joins TRBV19 to TRBJ1-2; D unclear. The germline V gene encodes CDR1 LNHDA and CDR2 SQIVND (reference sequence). The CDR3 spans 13 residues. V lost 5 bases, J lost 4 bases, and 11 bases lay in between. For the CDR3, the DNA is TGTGCCAGTAGTCCGGACTGGTTCTATGGCTACACCTTC. Its translation is CASSPDWFYGYTF.

This sequence joins TRBV15 and TRBJ1-5, with D hard to call. CDR1 is LNHNV and CDR2 is YYDKDF in the germline V gene (reference sequence). There are 14 residues in the CDR3. V gave up 2 bases and J gave up 0 bases, with 5 bases separating them. This chain's CDR3 is CATSRILSNQPQHF. CDR3 DNA sequence: TGTGCCACCAGCAGAATACTTAGCAATCAGCCCCAGCATTTT.

The rearrangement uses TRBV4-1 and TRBJ2-1; the match to TRBD1 covers 9 bases. Germline V gives CDR1 MGHRA, CDR2 YSYEKL. V trimming: 6 bases; J trimming: 5 bases; junction bases outside the gene matches: 11. The length of the CDR3 is 16 residues. In DNA, the CDR3 is TGCGCCAGCAGGGATGGGCCCGGGACAGGGAACAATGAGCAGTTCTTC. Its protein product is CASRDGPGTGNNEQFF.

The genes are TRBV27 and TRBJ1-2; TRBD1 matches 8 bases. V shed 9 bases and J 4 bases; nucleotides not matched to a gene: 4. Germline V CDR1 and CDR2: MNHEY, SMNVEV (reference sequence). This CDR3 region has 12 residues. The CDR3 DNA is TGTGCCAGTTACACAGGGGGCTATGGCTACACCTTC. Amino acid sequence: CASYTGGYGYTF.

V and J are TRBV19 and TRBJ2-7; D gene ambiguous. Trimming pared 5 bases from V and 3 bases from J, leaving 14 bases between. The CDR3 has 14 residues. In germline, CDR1 is LNHDA, CDR2 SQIVND (reference sequence). The DNA of the CDR3 is TGTGCCAGTAGTCCCGGCAGCGCACTCTACGAGCAGTACTTC. Protein: CASSPGSALYEQYF.

The chain is built from TRBV19 and TRBJ1-1; the D gene is possibly TRBD1 (5 bases). Trimming took 5 bases from V and 4 from J, leaving 17 bases between them. Germline V gives CDR1 LNHDA, CDR2 SQIVND (reference sequence). The CDR3 spans 15 residues. The chain's CDR3 is CASSLLDIIPTEAFF. In nucleotides, the CDR3 is TGTGCCAGTAGTTTGTTGGACATAATCCCCACTGAAGCTTTCTTT. Full variable domain (remainder filled in from reference TRBV19 and TRBJ1-1): DGGITQSPKYLFRKEGQNVTLSCEQNLNHDAMYWYRQDPGQGLRLIYYSQIVNDFQKGDIAEGYSVSREKKESFPLTVTSAQKNPTAFYLCASSLLDIIPTEAFFGQGTRLTVV.